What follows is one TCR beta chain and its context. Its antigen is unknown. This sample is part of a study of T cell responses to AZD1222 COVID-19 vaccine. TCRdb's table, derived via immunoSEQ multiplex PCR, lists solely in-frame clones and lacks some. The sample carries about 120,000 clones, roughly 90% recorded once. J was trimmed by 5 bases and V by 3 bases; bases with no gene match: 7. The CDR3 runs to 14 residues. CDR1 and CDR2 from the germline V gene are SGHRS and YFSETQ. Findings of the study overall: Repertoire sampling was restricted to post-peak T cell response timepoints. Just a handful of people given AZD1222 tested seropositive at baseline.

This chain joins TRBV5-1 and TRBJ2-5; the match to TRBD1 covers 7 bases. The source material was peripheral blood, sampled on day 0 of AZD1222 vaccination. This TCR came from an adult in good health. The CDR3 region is CASSSWTGEETQYF. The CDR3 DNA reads TGCGCCAGCAGCTCGTGGACAGGCGAGGAGACCCAGTACTTC.